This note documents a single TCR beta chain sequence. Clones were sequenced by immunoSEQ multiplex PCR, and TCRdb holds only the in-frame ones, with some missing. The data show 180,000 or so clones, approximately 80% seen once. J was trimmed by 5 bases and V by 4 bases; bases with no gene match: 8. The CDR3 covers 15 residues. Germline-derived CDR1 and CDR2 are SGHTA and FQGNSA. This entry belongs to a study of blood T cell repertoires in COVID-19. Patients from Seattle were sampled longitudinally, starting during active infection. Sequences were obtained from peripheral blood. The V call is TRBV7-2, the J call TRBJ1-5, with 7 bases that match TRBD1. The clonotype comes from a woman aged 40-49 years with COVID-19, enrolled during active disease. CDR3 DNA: TGTGCCAGCAGCTCCCGGGACAGTACCCATCAGCCCCAGCATTTT. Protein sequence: CASSSRDSTHQPQHF.